This T cell receptor beta chain was sequenced during a study of shared clonotypes between healthy human individuals. Germline V gene sequence: CDR1 SGHDN, CDR2 FVKESK. The V and J ends lost 6 bases and 3 bases, in that order; junction bases with no gene match: 7. The CDR3 has 15 amino acids. Notes on the study in general: Blood was the only sampled material, and tissue repertoires likely differ.

Some clones are missing from TCRdb's copy, which holds only in-frame ones; the method was immunoSEQ multiplex PCR. The sample includes approximately 2.3 million clones, approximately 95% seen only once; the top ten take 0.35% to 0.45%. Turning to this clone: The antigen is undetermined.

The V gene is TRBV14, the J gene TRBJ1-4, with 7 bases that match TRBD1. Sequenced material: naive CD4+ T cells from PBMCs. Subset described: CD45RA+ positively selected. The TCR comes from a man between 18 and 35 years old in good health. Some clones in this sample may be carry-over from other donors' samples. CDR3 in DNA: TGTGCCAGCAGTCTGAGCAGGGGGTCTAATGAAAAACTGTTTTTT. This translates into CASSLSRGSNEKLFF.